The 25 T cell receptor beta chains presented below share a single source sample, sequenced in a study of neurological immune-mediated disorders (dated by TCRdb to between 2018 and 2021). Library generation was performed with 5' RACE. TCRdb shows the sequencer as Illumina HiSeq 2500. TCRdb trimmed the raw reads at Q25, called clones with MiXCR and kept productive beta chains. Each entry merges the rows of one CDR3 protein and shows their most common DNA and genes. The sample table lists around 40,000 distinct CDR3 sequences, about an eighth of them with a count of one. The biggest ten clones account for over 1% of the sample. Sequencing was performed on PBMCs. The receptors were sampled from a female donor in good health.

This clonotype was recorded many times. The V call is TRBV7-3, the J call TRBJ1-3; D is unresolved. V dropped 5 bases and J dropped 4 bases, with 18 bases sitting between them. CDR3 length equals 16 residues. Germline V gene lookup returns CDR1 SGHTA and CDR2 FQGTGA. CDR3 residues: CASSPEAGAAGNTIYF. The CDR3 DNA follows: TGTGCCAGCAGCCCCGAGGCGGGAGCGGCCGGAAACACCATATATTTT.

This clonotype showed up many times. The V and J genes are TRBV21-1 and TRBJ2-5; TRBD2 reflects the table's D call only, with no check against the DNA. TRBV21-1 is marked as a pseudogene. The CDR3 loop spans 17 amino acids. The CDR3 sequence is CASSKYGSGSTRETQYF. The CDR3 nucleotides are TGTGCCAGCAGCAAGTACGGAAGCGGGAGTACTAGAGAGACCCAGTACTTC.

The CDR3 DNA reads as TGTGCCAGCAGTGAACATTGGCCGATGAACACTGAAGCTTTCTTT. As protein: CASSEHWPMNTEAFF. The chain links TRBV2 to TRBJ1-1; D not certain. Germline CDR1 is SNHLY and CDR2 is FYNNEI. The CDR3 extends over 15 amino acids. V lost 2 bases and J lost 0, with 10 bases in between.

This clonotype showed up many times. J is TRBJ2-3 and V is TRBV12-3 or TRBV12-4; D is undetermined. This CDR3 spans 14 amino acids. V gave up 1 base and J gave up 0 bases, with 5 bases separating them. CDR3 sequence: CASSLGGSTDTQYF. The CDR3 DNA reads as TGTGCCAGCAGTTTAGGGGGAAGCACAGATACGCAGTATTTT.

There are many counts of this clonotype. The V call is TRBV20-1, the J call TRBJ1-1; the match to TRBD1 covers 7 bases. CDR1 and CDR2 (germline): DFQATT, SNEGSKA (reference sequence). Losses at the gene ends were 2 bases for V and 3 bases for J; bases not matched to a gene: 0. CDR3 length equals 12 residues. In nucleotides, the CDR3 is TGCAGTGCTAGACAGGGGGACACTGAAGCTTTCTTT. Translating it yields CSARQGDTEAFF.

The sample holds one count of this clonotype. The rearrangement links TRBV6-2 or TRBV6-3 to TRBJ2-3, with D possibly being TRBD2 (6 bases). The germline gives CDR1 MNHEY, CDR2 SVGEGT. The ends were cut back, 4 bases at V and 2 bases at J, with 10 bases in the middle. CDR3 length equals 14 residues. The CDR3 DNA follows: TGTGCCAGCAGTTTCTCGGGAGCCACAGATACGCAGTATTTT. Translating it yields CASSFSGATDTQYF.

This clonotype was detected ten times or more. The chain uses TRBV5-1 and TRBJ1-2; 10 bases fit TRBD1. Germline trimming cut 1 base from V and 4 bases from J; bases unmatched to any gene: 13. CDR1 SGHRS and CDR2 YFSETQ come from the germline V gene. The CDR3 extends over 18 amino acids. For the CDR3, the DNA is TGCGCCAGCAGCTTGTCCGCACCGGGACAGGGGATCGGCTATGGCTACACCTTC. Translated, it gives CASSLSAPGQGIGYGYTF.

In regard to this clonotype: One end of the junction is discordant with germline, which a read error may explain. The chain uses TRBV12-3 or TRBV12-4 and TRBJ1-1; the D is unclear. The CDR3 consists of 13 residues. The CDR3, as DNA: TGTGCCGGCAGTTTCCTTACGAACACTGAAGCTTTCTTT. Encoded protein: CAGSFLTNTEAFF.

This clonotype was seen at least ten times. This chain links TRBV6-6 with TRBJ2-7; 13 bases are a match to TRBD2. The CDR3 is made up of 14 amino acids. Germline CDR1 reads MNHNY; CDR2 reads SVGAGI (reference sequence). The CDR3 coding sequence is TGTGCTAGTAAACATGGACTAGCGGGAGACGAGCAGTACTTC. Encoded protein: CASKHGLAGDEQYF.

This clonotype was observed many times. The chain couples TRBV27 to TRBJ2-1; TRBD2 agrees at 9 bases. The germline CDR1 and CDR2 sequences are MNHEY and SMNVEV (reference sequence). This CDR3 contains 14 residues. V lost 4 bases, J lost 9 bases, and 7 bases stayed unmatched. The CDR3 here is CASSYSGGLSEQFF. CDR3 nucleotide sequence: TGTGCCAGCAGTTATAGCGGGGGCCTGAGTGAGCAGTTCTTC.

This clonotype was recorded only once. A much larger clone is a single base away; this may be a read error. V and J are TRBV29-1 and TRBJ2-1; possibly TRBD2 for D (5 bases). The CDR3 is 14 residues long. The germline V gene encodes CDR1 SQVTM and CDR2 ANQGSEA. V was cut by 6 bases and J by 0 bases, with 12 bases left in between. The CDR3 here is CSVVSGGSYNEQFF. The DNA for the CDR3 is TGCAGCGTCGTAAGCGGAGGCTCCTACAATGAGCAGTTCTTC.

Regarding this clonotype: Germline and junction disagree at one end, which may indicate a read error. This sequence joins TRBV29-1 and TRBJ2-2; a weak D match, TRBD2 (7 bases). Germline V CDR1 and CDR2: SQVTM, ANQGSEA. This CDR3 is 14 amino acids long. For the CDR3, the DNA is TGCAGCGCTGAGGGGGGGAGGACAACCGTGGAGCTGTTTTTT. Translated: CSAEGGRTTVELFF.

This clonotype has at least ten counts. J is TRBJ2-1 and V is TRBV20-1; the D is unclear. This CDR3 spans 11 amino acids. V was shortened by 3 bases and J by 5 bases, with 5 bases between the two germline ends. Germline V lookup: CDR1 DFQATT, CDR2 SNEGSKA (reference sequence). The CDR3 bases are TGCAGTGCTAGGGGGAACAATGAGCAGTTCTTC. This codes for CSARGNNEQFF.

This clonotype showed up many times. V gene TRBV2 combines with J gene TRBJ1-3; 8 bases align to TRBD1. This CDR3 region has 15 residues. Germline CDR1 and CDR2: SNHLY and FYNNEI. The J segment lost 0 bases and the V segment lost 7 bases, leaving 5 bases of the junction unmatched. Here the CDR3 reads CASTRQGLSGNTIYF. Here the CDR3 DNA reads TGTGCCAGCACCAGACAGGGGCTCTCTGGAAACACCATATATTTT.

This clonotype was detected ten times or more. The genes are TRBV3-1 and TRBJ1-2, with TRBD1 as a possible D gene (5 bases). The length of the CDR3 is 15 residues. V dropped 3 bases and J dropped 2 bases, with 13 bases sitting between them. Germline V CDR1 and CDR2: LGHDT, YNNKEL (reference sequence). Written as DNA, the CDR3 is TGTGCCAGCAGCCAGGCCGGGACCCCAAACTATGGCTACACCTTC. This sequence encodes CASSQAGTPNYGYTF. Full variable domain (rest looked up from reference TRBV3-1 and TRBJ1-2): DTAVSQTPKYLVTQMGNDKSIKCEQNLGHDTMYWYKQDSKKFLKIMFSYNNKELIINETVPNRFSPKSPDKAHLNLHINSLELGDSAVYFCASSQAGTPNYGYTFGSGTRLTVV.

This clonotype has at least ten counts. The V and J genes are TRBV6-5 and TRBJ1-3; no firm D call. The CDR3 length is 15 residues. Looked up from germline, CDR1 is MNHEY and CDR2 is SVGAGI. Trimming pared 0 bases from V and 0 bases from J, leaving 6 bases between. The CDR3 DNA reads as TGTGCCAGCAGTTACTCGACCAGCTCTGGAAACACCATATATTTT. As protein: CASSYSTSSGNTIYF.

This clonotype was observed at least ten times. This rearrangement joins TRBV10-2 to TRBJ2-5; D unresolved. This CDR3 contains 14 residues. CDR1 WSHSY and CDR2 SAAADI come from the germline V gene. The germline V and J ends were trimmed by 3 bases and 1 base, with 9 bases remaining between them. CDR3 coding DNA: TGCGCCAGCAGTGATGAAGACACCCAAGAGACCCAGTACTTC. Amino acids: CASSDEDTQETQYF.

The chain combines TRBV2 with TRBJ2-1, with 10 bases fitting TRBD2. This CDR3 comprises 17 residues. With V trimmed by 2 bases and J by 7 bases, 11 bases remained unmatched. The germline V gene has CDR1 SNHLY and CDR2 FYNNEI. As DNA, the CDR3 is TGTGCCAGCAGTGAATGGGGCCGTGTTAGCGGGGGGAATGAGCAGTTCTTC. Translation gives CASSEWGRVSGGNEQFF. The full variable domain, completed using reference TRBV2 and TRBJ2-1, is EPEVTQTPSHQVTQMGQEVILRCVPISNHLYFYWYRQILGQKVEFLVSFYNNEISEKSEIFDDQFSVERPDGSNFTLKIRSTKLEDSAMYFCASSEWGRVSGGNEQFFGPGTRLTVL.

This clonotype showed up many times. The V gene is TRBV20-1, the J gene TRBJ2-7; TRBD2 matches 7 bases. The CDR3 extends over 15 amino acids. The V segment lost 1 base and the J segment 1 base; nucleotides outside the gene matches: 7. CDR1 and CDR2 (germline): DFQATT, SNEGSKA (reference sequence). For the CDR3, the DNA is TGCAGTGCTAGAGCAGGTGCTAGCGGATCCTACGAGCAGTACTTC. The encoded protein is CSARAGASGSYEQYF.

Worth noting for this clonotype: A much larger clone lies a single base off, so this may be a read error. V gene TRBV3-1 combines with J gene TRBJ2-3, with TRBD2 as a possible D gene (5 bases). The CDR3 spans 12 residues. From germline, CDR1 is LGHDT and CDR2 YNNKEL (reference sequence). In DNA, the CDR3 is TGTGCCAGCAGCTACCGGGAAGATACGCAGTGTTTT. Amino acid sequence: CASSYREDTQCF.

This clonotype was picked up many times. The genes are TRBV20-1 and TRBJ1-1; D is unresolved. Germline-derived CDR1 and CDR2 are DFQATT and SNEGSKA (reference sequence). The CDR3 has 14 amino acids. The V gene lost 6 bases and the J gene lost 2 bases, with 16 bases spanning the gap. DNA for the CDR3: TGCAGTGCGCCACTTATGGGTGTAAACACTGAAGCTTTCTTT. It is translated as CSAPLMGVNTEAFF.

This clonotype was seen at least ten times. J is TRBJ2-2 and V is TRBV5-1; the match to TRBD1 covers 12 bases. The V and J ends lost 4 bases and 10 bases, in that order; junction bases with no gene match: 8. Germline CDR1 reads SGHRS; CDR2 reads YFSETQ. CDR3 size: 15 residues. As DNA, the CDR3 is TGCGCCAGCAGCCTCGGGACAGGGGGCTCGAAGGAGCTGTTTTTT. Protein sequence: CASSLGTGGSKELFF.

This clonotype has a count of ten or more. J is TRBJ2-7 and V is TRBV6-5, with 10 bases lining up with TRBD2. Germline CDR1 reads MNHEY; CDR2 reads SVGAGI. The CDR3 sequence is 14 residues long. The junction had 10 bases not matched to a gene; V was cut back by 7 bases and J by 7 bases. The CDR3 region has the DNA TGTGCCAGCACCCGTAGCGGGGGGCCTAGGGAGCAGTACTTC. Its translation is CASTRSGGPREQYF.

There are many counts of this clonotype. CDR3 nucleotides: TGTGCCAGCAGCCCCAGAGGGGGAGATGGCTACACCTTC. It encodes CASSPRGGDGYTF. The J gene is TRBJ1-2, the V gene TRBV7-3; a possible D gene is TRBD1 (6 bases). The CDR3 covers 13 residues. Germline V CDR1 and CDR2: SGHTA, FQGTGA. Trimming pared 5 bases from V and 6 bases from J, leaving 13 bases between.

In its sample, this clonotype was seen once. This may be a read error: a much more frequent sequence differs by one nucleotide. J is TRBJ2-7 and V is TRBV5-8; 10 bases map to TRBD1. The CDR3 is made up of 15 amino acids. From germline, CDR1 is SGHTS and CDR2 YDEGEE. The V segment lost 4 bases and the J segment 5 bases; nucleotides outside the gene matches: 9. CDR3 amino acids: CASSHGTGVFNEQYF. The CDR3 nucleotides read TGTGCCAGCAGCCACGGGACAGGGGTGTTTAACGAGCAGTACTTC.